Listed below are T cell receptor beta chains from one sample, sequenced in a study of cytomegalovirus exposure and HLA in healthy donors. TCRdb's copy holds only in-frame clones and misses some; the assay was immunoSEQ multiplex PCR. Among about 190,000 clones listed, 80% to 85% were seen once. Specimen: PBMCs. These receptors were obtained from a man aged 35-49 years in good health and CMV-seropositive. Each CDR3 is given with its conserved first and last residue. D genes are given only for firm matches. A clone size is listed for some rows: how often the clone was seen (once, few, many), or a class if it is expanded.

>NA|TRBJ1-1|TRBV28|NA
CASSFRGRNTEAFF
TGTGCCAGCAGTTTTAGGGGGAGGAACACTGAAGCTTTCTTT
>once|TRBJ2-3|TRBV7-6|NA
CASSSYSGGSDTQYF
TGTGCCAGCAGCTCGTATAGCGGTGGGTCAGATACGCAGTATTTT
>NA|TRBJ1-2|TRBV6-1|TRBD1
CASSEVLGGAGGGYTF
TGTGCCAGCAGTGAAGTTTTGGGGGGCGCAGGGGGTGGCTACACCTTC
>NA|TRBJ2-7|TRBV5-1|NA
CASSLGTGTTTELYF
TGCGCCAGCAGCTTGGGCACGGGTACCACGACCGAGCTTTACTTC
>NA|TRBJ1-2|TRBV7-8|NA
CASSLFTGSGDYGYTF
TGTGCCAGCAGCTTATTTACAGGCTCGGGAGACTATGGCTACACCTTC
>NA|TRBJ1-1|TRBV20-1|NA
CSASSETEAFF
TGCAGTGCCTCCTCCGAGACAGAAGCTTTCTTT
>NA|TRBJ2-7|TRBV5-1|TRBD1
CASSADRGEQYF
TGCGCCAGCAGCGCTGACAGGGGCGAGCAGTACTTC
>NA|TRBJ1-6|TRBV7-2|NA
CASSLLAGQTFRPPLHF
TGTGCCAGCAGCTTACTCGCCGGACAAACTTTCCGCCCACCCCTCCACTTT
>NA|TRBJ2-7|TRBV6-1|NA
CASRRTPSCEQYF
TGTGCCAGCCGCAGGACACCATCCTGCGAGCAGTACTTC
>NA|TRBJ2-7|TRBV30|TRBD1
CAWLSHRGAKVDEQYF
TGTGCCTGGTTGTCCCACAGGGGGGCCAAGGTCGACGAGCAGTACTTC
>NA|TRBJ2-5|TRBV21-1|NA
CASSIDVAFFRQETQYF
TGTGCCAGCAGCATTGATGTGGCATTCTTTCGTCAAGAGACCCAGTACTTC
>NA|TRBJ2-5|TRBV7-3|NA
CARRAGCETQYF
TGTGCCAGGCGGGCGGGCTGTGAGACCCAGTACTTC
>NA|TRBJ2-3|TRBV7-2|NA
CASSPRGGAPDTQYF
TGTGCCAGCAGCCCCAGGGGAGGGGCGCCAGATACGCAGTATTTT
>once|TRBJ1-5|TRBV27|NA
CASSLSADSNQPQHF
TGTGCCAGCAGTTTATCGGCAGATAGCAATCAGCCCCAGCATTTT
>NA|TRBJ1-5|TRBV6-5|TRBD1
CASRGTGGDQPQHF
TGTGCCAGCAGGGGGACAGGGGGTGATCAGCCCCAGCATTTT
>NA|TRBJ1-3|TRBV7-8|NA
CASSLRNQDYSGNTIYF
TGTGCCAGCAGCTTACGTAATCAGGACTACTCTGGAAACACCATATATTTT
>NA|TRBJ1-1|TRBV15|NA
CATSRDLTDSHTEAFF
TGTGCCACCAGCAGAGACTTGACAGATAGCCACACTGAAGCTTTCTTT
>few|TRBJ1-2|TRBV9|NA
CASSVVEGDYGYTF
TGTGCCAGCAGCGTAGTAGAAGGGGACTATGGCTACACCTTC
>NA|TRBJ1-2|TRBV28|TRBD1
CASSLPLNRGYGYTF
TGTGCCAGCAGTTTACCCTTGAACAGGGGCTATGGCTACACCTTC
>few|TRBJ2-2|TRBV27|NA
CASSPQGSHTGELFF
TGTGCCAGCAGTCCTCAGGGGTCGCACACCGGGGAGCTGTTTTTT
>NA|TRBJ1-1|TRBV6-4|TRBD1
CASRKRKTGEKNTEAFF
TGTGCCAGCAGAAAGCGGAAGACAGGGGAGAAGAACACTGAAGCTTTCTTT
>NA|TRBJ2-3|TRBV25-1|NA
CASSAAIAGDTQYF
TGTGCCAGCAGTGCGGCGATTGCCGGGGATACGCAGTATTTT
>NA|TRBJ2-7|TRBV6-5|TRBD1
CATSGTASYEQYF
TGTGCCACCTCCGGGACAGCTTCCTACGAGCAGTACTTC
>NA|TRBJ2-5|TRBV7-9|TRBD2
CSSSLFGGQETQYF
TGTTCCAGCAGCTTATTCGGGGGGCAAGAGACCCAGTACTTC
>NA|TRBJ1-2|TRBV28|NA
CASNEELNYGYTF
TGTGCCAGCAATGAAGAGCTAAACTATGGCTACACCTTC
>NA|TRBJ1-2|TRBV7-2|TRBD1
CASSHETTGDGYTF
TGTGCCAGCAGCCACGAAACGACAGGGGATGGCTACACCTTC
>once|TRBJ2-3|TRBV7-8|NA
CASSLGTTLDTQYF
TGTGCCAGCAGCTTAGGGACTACTCTAGATACGCAGTATTTT
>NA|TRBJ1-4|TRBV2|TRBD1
CASSRQGAGEKLFF
TGTGCCAGCAGTAGACAGGGGGCGGGGGAAAAACTGTTTTTT
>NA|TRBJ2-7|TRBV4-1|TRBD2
CASSQHSGTYEQYF
TGCGCCAGCAGCCAACATAGCGGGACCTACGAGCAGTACTTC
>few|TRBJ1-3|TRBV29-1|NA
CSVELGGGPGNTIYF
TGCAGCGTTGAATTAGGGGGGGGACCTGGAAACACCATATATTTT
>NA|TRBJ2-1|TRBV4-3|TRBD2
CASSQDRTSGRNNEQFF
TGCGCCAGCAGCCAAGACCGGACTAGCGGGAGAAACAATGAGCAGTTCTTC
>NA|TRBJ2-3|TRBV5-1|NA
CASSLARGTQYF
TGCGCCAGCAGCTTGGCCCGGGGGACGCAGTATTTT
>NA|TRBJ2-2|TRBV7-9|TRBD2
CASSSAGGLNTGELFF
TGTGCCAGCAGCTCCGCGGGGGGATTGAACACCGGGGAGCTGTTTTTT
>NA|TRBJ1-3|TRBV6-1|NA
CASSEAASSGNTIYF
TGTGCCAGCAGTGAAGCAGCGAGCTCTGGAAACACCATATATTTT
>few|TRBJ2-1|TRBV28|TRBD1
CASSPEGTGRSNEQFF
TGTGCCAGCAGTCCAGAGGGGACAGGGCGGTCCAATGAGCAGTTCTTC
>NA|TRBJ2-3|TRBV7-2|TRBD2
CASSLYSGGAQDTQYF
TGTGCCAGCAGCTTATATAGCGGGGGGGCCCAAGATACGCAGTATTTT
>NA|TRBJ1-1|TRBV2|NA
CASRDSTYTEAFF
TGTGCCAGCAGGGACAGCACCTACACTGAAGCTTTCTTT
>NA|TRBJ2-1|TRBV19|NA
CASSYIRGRGGNEQFF
TGTGCCAGCTCTTACATCCGGGGGAGGGGGGGCAATGAGCAGTTCTTC
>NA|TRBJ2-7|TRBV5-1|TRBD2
CASSLAGGTNYEQYF
TGCGCCAGCAGCTTGGCGGGCGGGACTAACTACGAGCAGTACTTC
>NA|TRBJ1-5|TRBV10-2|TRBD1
CASRATGGNQPQHF
TGCGCCAGCAGAGCGACAGGGGGCAATCAGCCCCAGCATTTT
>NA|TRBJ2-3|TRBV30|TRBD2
CALGLAGGRTQYF
TGTGCCCTTGGACTAGCGGGGGGGCGTACGCAGTATTTT
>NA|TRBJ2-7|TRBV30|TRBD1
CAWSVPRTGFSEQYF
TGTGCCTGGAGTGTACCCCGGACAGGGTTCTCCGAGCAGTACTTC
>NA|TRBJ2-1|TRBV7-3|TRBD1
CASSSATGVREQFF
TGTGCCAGCAGCTCCGCGACAGGGGTAAGGGAGCAGTTCTTC
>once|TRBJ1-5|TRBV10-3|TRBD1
CAISFDRGGQPQHF
TGTGCCATCAGTTTCGACAGGGGCGGCCAGCCCCAGCATTTT
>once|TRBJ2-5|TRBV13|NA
CASSKTVRETQYF
TGTGCCAGCAGCAAGACAGTTAGGGAGACCCAGTACTTC
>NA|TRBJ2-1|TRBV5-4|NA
CASSFNAGQYNEQFF
TGTGCCAGCAGCTTCAATGCGGGGCAGTACAATGAGCAGTTCTTC
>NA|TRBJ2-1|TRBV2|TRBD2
CASSDPLAGGINEQFF
TGTGCCAGCAGTGACCCCCTAGCGGGGGGAATCAATGAGCAGTTCTTC
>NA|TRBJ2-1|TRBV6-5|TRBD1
CASSKAGGGYEQFF
TGTGCCAGCAGCAAAGCAGGGGGCGGCTATGAGCAGTTCTTC
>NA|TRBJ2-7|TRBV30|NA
CAWRRDGYYEQYF
TGTGCCTGGCGGCGGGACGGCTACTACGAGCAGTACTTC
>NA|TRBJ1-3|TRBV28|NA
CASSLSGPGTPGNTIYF
TGTGCCAGCAGTTTAAGTGGACCAGGGACACCTGGAAACACCATATATTTT
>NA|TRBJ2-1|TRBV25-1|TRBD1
CASSDPGQGAGEQFF
TGTGCCAGCAGTGACCCCGGACAGGGGGCGGGTGAGCAGTTCTTC
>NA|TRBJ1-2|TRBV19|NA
CASSPEDSYGYTF
TGTGCCAGTAGTCCCGAGGACAGTTATGGCTACACCTTC
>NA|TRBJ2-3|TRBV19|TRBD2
CASSPGLARTDTQYF
TGTGCCAGTAGTCCGGGACTAGCTAGAACAGATACGCAGTATTTT
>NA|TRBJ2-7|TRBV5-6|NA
CASSLGGGYYEQYF
TGTGCCAGCAGCTTGGGGGGAGGTTACTACGAGCAGTACTTC
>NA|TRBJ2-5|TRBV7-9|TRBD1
CSSSLWTGQETQYF
TGTTCCAGCAGCTTATGGACAGGCCAAGAGACCCAGTACTTC
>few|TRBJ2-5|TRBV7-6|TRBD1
CASNDRGPVGTQYF
TGTGCCAGCAACGACAGGGGGCCCGTCGGGACCCAGTACTTC
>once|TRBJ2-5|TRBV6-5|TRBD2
CASSHTSGGLETQYF
TGTGCCAGCAGTCATACCAGCGGGGGGTTAGAGACCCAGTACTTC
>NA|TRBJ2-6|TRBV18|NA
CASSPLSTIQASSGANVLTF
TGTGCCAGCTCACCACTTAGCACGATACAGGCGAGCTCTGGGGCCAACGTCCTGACTTTC